Listed here are 5 T cell receptor beta chains from one sample, sequenced in a study of graft-versus-host responses after intestinal transplantation. The authors processed graft tissue to release intraepithelial and lamina propria lymphocytes. Measured with immunoSEQ multiplex PCR; TCRdb has only the in-frame clones, and not every one. The sample has about 15,000 clones; just under 75% are singletons. Sequenced material: ileum tissue, taken 14 days after transplant. The receptors derive from a human patient who received an intestinal transplant, so some T cells may come from the graft donor.

This chain links TRBV7-2 with TRBJ2-1; no clear D gene. Looked up from germline, CDR1 is SGHTA and CDR2 is FQGNSA. The CDR3 sequence is 14 residues long. V was cut by 0 bases and J by 8 bases, with 11 bases left in between. Here the CDR3 DNA reads TGTGCCAGCAGCTTAGCGGTTGGTAGCTATGAGCAGTTCTTC. Protein product: CASSLAVGSYEQFF.

The chain links TRBV6-5 to TRBJ2-2; 7 bases are shared with TRBD2. The CDR3 is 15 amino acids. CDR1 is MNHEY, CDR2 SVGAGI, per germline. Trimming cost V 6 bases and J 3 bases; bases outside gene matches: 7. CDR3 in amino acids: CASSLGEGHTGELFF. CDR3 bases: TGTGCCAGCAGCCTCGGGGAGGGGCACACCGGGGAGCTGTTTTTT.

The genes are TRBV5-1 and TRBJ2-5; 7 bases are a match to TRBD1. The V segment lost 4 bases and the J segment 5 bases; nucleotides outside the gene matches: 11. Germline V gene sequence: CDR1 SGHRS, CDR2 YFSETQ. There are 15 residues in the CDR3. In DNA, the CDR3 is TGCGCCAGCAGCCTGGAGACAGGGTCGGGGGAGACCCAGTACTTC. Its protein product is CASSLETGSGETQYF.

The chain is built from TRBV11-2 and TRBJ2-3; a possible D gene is TRBD1 (6 bases). CDR1 SGHAT and CDR2 FQNNGV come from the germline V gene. CDR3 length: 14 residues. Trimming removed 7 bases from V and 0 bases from J, with 11 bases in between. The CDR3 sequence is CASTRDISTDTQYF. CDR3 DNA sequence: TGTGCCAGCACCCGGGACATCAGCACAGATACGCAGTATTTT.

This chain connects TRBV25-1 to TRBJ2-3; 7 bases map to TRBD1. This CDR3 is 16 amino acids long. The germline CDR1 and CDR2 sequences are MGHDK and SYGVNS. Germline trimming cut 4 bases from V and 1 base from J; bases unmatched to any gene: 8. The CDR3 coding sequence is TGTGCCAGCAGTGGGCACAGGGGCCAAGGCACAGATACGCAGTATTTT. Translating it yields CASSGHRGQGTDTQYF. Supplemented by reference TRBV25-1 and TRBJ2-3, the full variable domain reads EADIYQTPRYLVIGTGKKITLECSQTMGHDKMYWYQQDPGMELHLIHYSYGVNSTEKGDLSSESTVSRIRTEHFPLTLESARPSHTSQYLCASSGHRGQGTDTQYFGPGTRLTVL.